These 13 T cell receptor beta chains share one sample of origin, sequenced in a study of long-term antiretroviral therapy in people with HIV (dated by TCRdb to 2021 to 2024). The immunoSEQ hsTCRB v3.0 assay was used at survey level resolution to sequence the TRB variable region. TCRdb provides this immuneACCESS table in a form limited to in-frame rearrangements. Some clones are lacking; in checked studies, under half of them reflect an unresolved V gene, and why the rest are absent is not known. The sample table records about 11,000 clones; about four fifths of these occur just once. The top ten constitute about 20% of the sample. The sample in question was unsorted PBMCs, obtained 1.8 years after starting antiretroviral therapy. These receptors all stem from a man aged 40-50 years with HIV.

This chain connects TRBV5-1 to TRBJ2-3; D perhaps matches TRBD2 (5 bases). Germline CDR1 reads SGHRS; CDR2 reads YFSETQ. Trimming took off 4 bases at V and 0 bases at J, with 15 bases between the two ends. CDR3 length: 16 amino acids. In DNA form, the CDR3 reads TGCGCCAGCAGCCGGGGAACCGGGGTTAGCACAGATACGCAGTATTTT. This translates into CASSRGTGVSTDTQYF.

The chain is built from TRBV29-1 and TRBJ2-1; the match to TRBD2 covers 12 bases. The length of the CDR3 is 13 residues. Germline loops: CDR1 SQVTM, CDR2 ANQGSEA. Losses at the gene ends were 7 bases for V and 7 bases for J; bases not matched to a gene: 5. The CDR3 DNA is TGCAGCGCCCGACTAGCGGGAGTGAATGAGCAGTTCTTC. Protein: CSARLAGVNEQFF.

This clone was observed once. The J gene is TRBJ2-7, the V gene TRBV10-3; the D is unclear. The germline V gene encodes CDR1 ENHRY and CDR2 SYGVKD. This CDR3 is built from 13 residues. V lost 2 bases, J lost 5 bases, and 10 bases lay in between. CDR3 nucleotides: TGTGCCATCAGTGAGGACATGGCGAACGAGCAGTACTTC. As protein: CAISEDMANEQYF.

The chain links TRBV18 to TRBJ2-3; D gene unclear. CDR3 length: 12 residues. The ends were cut back, 6 bases at V and 0 bases at J, with 4 bases in the middle. Germline CDR1 KGHSH, CDR2 LQKENI. Here the CDR3 reads CASSLSTDTQYF. The CDR3 nucleotides read TGTGCCAGCTCGCTTAGCACAGATACGCAGTATTTT.

The V and J genes are TRBV7-8 and TRBJ2-7; D is unresolved. V was trimmed by 5 bases and J by 2 bases, leaving 16 bases between them. CDR1 SGHVS and CDR2 FQNEAQ come from the germline V gene. The CDR3 totals 15 residues. The CDR3 DNA sequence: TGTGCCAGCAGCCTCGGCACCCAGGCACCCTACGAGCAGTACTTC. Amino acid sequence: CASSLGTQAPYEQYF.

The chain links TRBV5-1 to TRBJ2-3, with D possibly TRBD2 on 5 matching bases. The CDR3 length is 15 residues. CDR1 SGHRS and CDR2 YFSETQ come from the germline V gene. V gave up 0 bases and J gave up 6 bases, with 14 bases separating them. The CDR3 is CASSLEPGSADTQYF. CDR3 coding DNA: TGCGCCAGCAGCTTGGAACCTGGGAGTGCTGATACGCAGTATTTT. Full variable domain (remainder filled in from reference TRBV5-1 and TRBJ2-3): KAGVTQTPRYLIKTRGQQVTLSCSPISGHRSVSWYQQTPGQGLQFLFEYFSETQRNKGNFPGRFSGRQFSNSRSEMNVSTLELGDSALYLCASSLEPGSADTQYFGPGTRLTVL.

This chain links TRBV13 with TRBJ1-5; 7 nucleotides agree with TRBD1. Germline-derived CDR1 and CDR2 are PRHDT and FYEKMQ (reference sequence). V dropped 4 bases and J dropped 3; count of bases not matched to a gene: 3. The CDR3 is 14 amino acids. CDR3 bases: TGTGCCAGCAGCTCGGGACAGACCAATCAGCCCCAGCATTTT. Its protein product is CASSSGQTNQPQHF.

This clone was counted a single time. This chain links TRBV4-3 with TRBJ2-1; 10 bases are a match to TRBD1. Per the germline V gene, CDR1 is LGHNA and CDR2 is YSLEER. V lost 4 bases and J lost 0; bases outside the gene matches: 12. The CDR3 length is 19 residues. CDR3 DNA: TGCGCCAGCAGCCGCTTAACCGGGACAGGGGACCCCTCCTACAATGAGCAGTTCTTC. This sequence encodes CASSRLTGTGDPSYNEQFF.

The chain joins TRBV18 to TRBJ2-2, with TRBD1 identical over 8 bases. V lost 0 bases, J lost 2 bases, and 5 bases stayed unmatched. CDR1 is KGHSH, CDR2 LQKENI, per germline. The CDR3 loop spans 17 amino acids. CDR3 sequence (DNA): TGTGCCAGCTCACCACCCAGGGGGCGCGTCAACACCGGGGAGCTGTTTTTT. Translated: CASSPPRGRVNTGELFF.

This clone was seen a single time. This chain joins TRBV6-4 and TRBJ2-4; 7 nucleotides agree with TRBD2. CDR1 and CDR2 from the germline V gene are MRHNA and SNTAGT. This CDR3 has 13 amino acids. The V gene end was trimmed by 2 bases and the J gene end by 8 bases; junction bases not matched to a gene: 3. CDR3 region: CASSDRAGDIQYF. DNA of the CDR3: TGTGCCAGCAGTGACAGGGCGGGGGACATTCAGTACTTC.

The chain recombines TRBV25-1 with TRBJ1-2; 8 nucleotides match TRBD1. V lost 4 bases, J lost 7 bases, and 5 bases stayed unmatched. The V gene's germline CDR1 is MGHDK and CDR2 SYGVNS. The CDR3 spans 13 residues. CDR3 amino acids: CASSGAGQGGYTF. The CDR3 nucleotides are TGTGCCAGCAGTGGGGCAGGACAGGGTGGCTACACCTTC.

The chain joins TRBV5-6 to TRBJ2-7; TRBD1 might be the D (6 bases). Germline-derived CDR1 and CDR2 are SGHDT and YYEEEE. With 0 bases removed from V and 3 bases from J, the gap between germline ends came to 13 bases. The CDR3 spans 15 residues. CDR3 nucleotide sequence: TGTGCCAGCAGCTTGGATTCGGTAGGGGGCTACGAGCAGTACTTC. It is translated as CASSLDSVGGYEQYF.

Points on this clone: The sample contains more than one DNA sequence encoding this CDR3. This chain uses TRBV25-1 with TRBJ2-3; the D is unclear. There are 14 residues in the CDR3. Germline-derived CDR1 and CDR2 are MGHDK and SYGVNS. V was clipped by 0 bases and J by 2 bases, with 6 bases between them. CDR3 amino acids: CASSEYSLTDTQYF. The DNA for the CDR3 is TGTGCCAGCAGTGAATACAGTCTCACAGATACGCAGTATTTT. Full variable domain (missing parts from reference TRBV25-1 and TRBJ2-3): EADIYQTPRYLVIGTGKKITLECSQTMGHDKMYWYQQDPGMELHLIHYSYGVNSTEKGDLSSESTVSRIRTEHFPLTLESARPSHTSQYLCASSEYSLTDTQYFGPGTRLTVL.